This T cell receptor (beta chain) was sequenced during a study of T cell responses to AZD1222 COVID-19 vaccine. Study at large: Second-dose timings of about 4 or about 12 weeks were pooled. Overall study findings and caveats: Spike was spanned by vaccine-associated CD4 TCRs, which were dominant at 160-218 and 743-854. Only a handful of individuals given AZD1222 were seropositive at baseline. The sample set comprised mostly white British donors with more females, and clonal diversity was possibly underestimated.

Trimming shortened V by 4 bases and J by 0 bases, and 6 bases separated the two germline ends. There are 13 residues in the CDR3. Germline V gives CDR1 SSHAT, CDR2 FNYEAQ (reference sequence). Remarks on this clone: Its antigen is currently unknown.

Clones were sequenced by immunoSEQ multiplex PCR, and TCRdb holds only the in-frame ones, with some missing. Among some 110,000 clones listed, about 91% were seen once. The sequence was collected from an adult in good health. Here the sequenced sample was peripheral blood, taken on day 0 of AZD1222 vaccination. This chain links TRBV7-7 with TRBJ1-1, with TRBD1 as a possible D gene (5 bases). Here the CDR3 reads CASSWTMNTEAFF. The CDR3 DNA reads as TGTGCCAGCAGCTGGACAATGAACACTGAAGCTTTCTTT.